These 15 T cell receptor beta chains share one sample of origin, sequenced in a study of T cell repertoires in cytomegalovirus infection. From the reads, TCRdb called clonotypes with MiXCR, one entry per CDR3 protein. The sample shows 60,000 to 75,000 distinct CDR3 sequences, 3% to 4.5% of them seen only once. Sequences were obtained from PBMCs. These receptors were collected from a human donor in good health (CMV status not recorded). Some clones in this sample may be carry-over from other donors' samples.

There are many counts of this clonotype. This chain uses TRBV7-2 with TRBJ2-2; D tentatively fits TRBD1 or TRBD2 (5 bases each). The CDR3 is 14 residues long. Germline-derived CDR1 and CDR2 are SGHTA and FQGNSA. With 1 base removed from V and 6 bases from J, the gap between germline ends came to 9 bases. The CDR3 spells CASSLDSGPGELFF. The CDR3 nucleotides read TGTGCCAGCAGCTTAGATTCGGGGCCCGGGGAGCTGTTTTTT.

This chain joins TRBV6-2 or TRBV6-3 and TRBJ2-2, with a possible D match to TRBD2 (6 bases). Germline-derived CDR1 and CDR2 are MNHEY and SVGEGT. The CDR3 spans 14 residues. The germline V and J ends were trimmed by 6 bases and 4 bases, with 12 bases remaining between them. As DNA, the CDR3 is TGTGCCAGCAGGAGGGGAGGTGTCACCGGGGAGCTGTTTTTT. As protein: CASRRGGVTGELFF.

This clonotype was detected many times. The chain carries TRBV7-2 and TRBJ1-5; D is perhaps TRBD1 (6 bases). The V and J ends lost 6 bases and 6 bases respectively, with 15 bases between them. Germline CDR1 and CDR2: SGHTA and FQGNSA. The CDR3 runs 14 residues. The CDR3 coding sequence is TGTGCCAGCAGTCCTGACAGGTTGGGTCAGCCCCAGCATTTT. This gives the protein CASSPDRLGQPQHF.

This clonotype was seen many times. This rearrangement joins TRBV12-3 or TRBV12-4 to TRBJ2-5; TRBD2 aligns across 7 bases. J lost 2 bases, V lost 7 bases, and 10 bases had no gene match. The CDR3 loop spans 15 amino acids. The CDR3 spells CASKLGGRKQETQYF. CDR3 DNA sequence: TGTGCCAGCAAACTCGGGGGGAGGAAACAAGAGACCCAGTACTTC.

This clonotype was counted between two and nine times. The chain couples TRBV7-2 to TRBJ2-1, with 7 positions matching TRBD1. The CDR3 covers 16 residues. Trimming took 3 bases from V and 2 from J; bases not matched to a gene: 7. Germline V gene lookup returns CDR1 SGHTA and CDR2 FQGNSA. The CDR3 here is CASSLYRGNTYNEQFF. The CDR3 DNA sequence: TGTGCCAGCAGCTTGTACAGGGGCAACACCTACAATGAGCAGTTCTTC.

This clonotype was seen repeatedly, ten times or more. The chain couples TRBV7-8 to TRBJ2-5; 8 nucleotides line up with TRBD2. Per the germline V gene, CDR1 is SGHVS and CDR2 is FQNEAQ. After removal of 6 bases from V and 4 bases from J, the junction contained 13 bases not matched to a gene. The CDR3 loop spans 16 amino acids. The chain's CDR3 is CASRLSSLGGVETQYF. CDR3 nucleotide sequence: TGTGCCAGCAGGCTCTCTTCCCTCGGGGGGGTAGAGACCCAGTACTTC. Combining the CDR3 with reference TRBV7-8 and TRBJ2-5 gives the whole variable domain GAGVSQSPRYKVAKRGQDVALRCDPISGHVSLFWYQQALGQGPEFLTYFQNEAQLDKSGLPSDRFFAERPEGSVSTLKIQRTQQEDSAVYLCASRLSSLGGVETQYFGPGTRLLVL.

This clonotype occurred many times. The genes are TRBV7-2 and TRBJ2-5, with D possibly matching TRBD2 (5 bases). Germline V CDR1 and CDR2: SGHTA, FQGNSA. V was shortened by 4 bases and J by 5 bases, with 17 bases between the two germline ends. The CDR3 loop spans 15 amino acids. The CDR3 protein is CASSSSVGRRETQYF. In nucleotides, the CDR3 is TGTGCCAGCAGCTCCTCGGTTGGTAGGAGGGAGACCCAGTACTTC.

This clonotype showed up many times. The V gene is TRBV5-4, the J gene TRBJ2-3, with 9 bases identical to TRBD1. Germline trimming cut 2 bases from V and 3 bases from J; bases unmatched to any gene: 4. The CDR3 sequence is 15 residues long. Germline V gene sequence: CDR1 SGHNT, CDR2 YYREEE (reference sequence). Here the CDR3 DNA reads TGTGCCAGCAGCTTTCCGGGACAGGGTACAGATACGCAGTATTTT. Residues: CASSFPGQGTDTQYF. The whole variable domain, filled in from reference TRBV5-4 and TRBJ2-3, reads ETGVTQSPTHLIKTRGQQVTLRCSSQSGHNTVSWYQQALGQGPQFIFQYYREEENGRGNFPPRFSGLQFPNYSSELNVNALELDDSALYLCASSFPGQGTDTQYFGPGTRLTVL.

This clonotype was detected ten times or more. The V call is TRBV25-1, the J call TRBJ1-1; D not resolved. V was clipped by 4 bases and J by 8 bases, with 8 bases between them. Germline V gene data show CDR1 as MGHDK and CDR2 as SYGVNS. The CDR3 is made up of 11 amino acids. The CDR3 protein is CASSVTSEAFF. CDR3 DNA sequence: TGTGCCAGCAGTGTGACAAGCGAAGCTTTCTTT. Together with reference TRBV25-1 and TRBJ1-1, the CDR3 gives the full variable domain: EADIYQTPRYLVIGTGKKITLECSQTMGHDKMYWYQQDPGMELHLIHYSYGVNSTEKGDLSSESTVSRIRTEHFPLTLESARPSHTSQYLCASSVTSEAFFGQGTRLTVV.

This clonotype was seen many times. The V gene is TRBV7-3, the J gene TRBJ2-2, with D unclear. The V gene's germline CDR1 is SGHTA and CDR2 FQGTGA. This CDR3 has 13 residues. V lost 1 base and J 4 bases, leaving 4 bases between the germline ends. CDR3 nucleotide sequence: TGTGCCAGCAGCTTAAGCAGCACCGGGGAGCTGTTTTTT. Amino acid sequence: CASSLSSTGELFF. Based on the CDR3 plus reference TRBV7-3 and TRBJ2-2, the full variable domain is GAGVSQTPSNKVTEKGKYVELRCDPISGHTALYWYRQSLGQGPEFLIYFQGTGAADDSGLPNDRFFAVRPEGSVSTLKIQRTERGDSAVYLCASSLSSTGELFFGEGSRLTVL.

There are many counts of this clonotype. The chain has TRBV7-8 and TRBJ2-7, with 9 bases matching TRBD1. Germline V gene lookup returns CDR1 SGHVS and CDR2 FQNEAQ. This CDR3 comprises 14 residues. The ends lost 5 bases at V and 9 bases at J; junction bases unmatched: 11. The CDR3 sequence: CASSATGQGLGQYF. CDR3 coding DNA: TGTGCCAGCAGCGCGACGGGACAGGGATTGGGGCAGTACTTC.

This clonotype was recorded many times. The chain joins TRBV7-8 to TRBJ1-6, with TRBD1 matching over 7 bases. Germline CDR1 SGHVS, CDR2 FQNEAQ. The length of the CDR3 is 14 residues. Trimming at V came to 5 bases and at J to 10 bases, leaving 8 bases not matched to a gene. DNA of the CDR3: TGTGCCAGCAGCCCCAGACAGGGTGGCTCACCCCTCCACTTT. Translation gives CASSPRQGGSPLHF.

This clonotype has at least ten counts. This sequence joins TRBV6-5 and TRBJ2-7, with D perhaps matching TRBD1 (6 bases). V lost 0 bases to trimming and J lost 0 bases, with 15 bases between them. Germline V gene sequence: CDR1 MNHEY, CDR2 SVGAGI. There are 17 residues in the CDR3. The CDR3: CASSYSTSGTYSYEQYF. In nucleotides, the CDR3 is TGTGCCAGCAGTTACTCGACCTCCGGGACATACTCCTACGAGCAGTACTTC.

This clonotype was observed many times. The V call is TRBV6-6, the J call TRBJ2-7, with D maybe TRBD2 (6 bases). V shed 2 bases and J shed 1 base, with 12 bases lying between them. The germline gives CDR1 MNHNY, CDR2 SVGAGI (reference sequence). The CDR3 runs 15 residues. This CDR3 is CASSYTLAPSYEQYF. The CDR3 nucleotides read TGTGCCAGCAGTTACACGCTAGCGCCTTCCTACGAGCAGTACTTC.

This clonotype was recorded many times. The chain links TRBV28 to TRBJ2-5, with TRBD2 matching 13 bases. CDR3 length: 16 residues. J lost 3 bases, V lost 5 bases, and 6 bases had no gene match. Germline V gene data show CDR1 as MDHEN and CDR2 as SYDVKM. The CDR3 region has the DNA TGTGCCAGCAGTCCCCAACTAGCGGGAGGGAAAGAGACCCAGTACTTC. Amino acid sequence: CASSPQLAGGKETQYF.